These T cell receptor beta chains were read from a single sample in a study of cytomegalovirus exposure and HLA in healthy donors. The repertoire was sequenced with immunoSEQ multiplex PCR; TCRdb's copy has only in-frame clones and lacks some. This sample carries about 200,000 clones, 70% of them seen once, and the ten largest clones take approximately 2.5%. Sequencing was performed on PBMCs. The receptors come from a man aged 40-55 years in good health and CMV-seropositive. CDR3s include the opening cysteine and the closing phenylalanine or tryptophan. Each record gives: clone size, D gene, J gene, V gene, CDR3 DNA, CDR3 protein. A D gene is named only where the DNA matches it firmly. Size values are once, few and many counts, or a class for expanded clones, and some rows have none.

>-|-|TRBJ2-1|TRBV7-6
TGTGCCAGCAGCATCGGGGGGCGGAACAATGAGCAGTTCTTC
CASSIGGRNNEQFF
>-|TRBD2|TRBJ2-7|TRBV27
TGTGCCAGCAGTTTATTAAGGTCACGGGGGGGGCAGTACTTC
CASSLLRSRGGQYF
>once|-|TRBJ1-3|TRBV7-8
TGTGCCAGCAGCTTATCGGGAAACACCATATATTTT
CASSLSGNTIYF
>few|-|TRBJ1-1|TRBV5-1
TGCGCCAGCAGCTTGGATGCCTCCAGAGAAGCTTTCTTT
CASSLDASREAFF
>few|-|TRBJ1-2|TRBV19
TGTGCCAGTAGTATAACACCTAACTATGGCTACACCTTC
CASSITPNYGYTF
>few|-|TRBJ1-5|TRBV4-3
TGCGCCAGCAGCCAAGATCTAGATCAGCCCCAGCATTTT
CASSQDLDQPQHF
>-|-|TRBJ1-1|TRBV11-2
TGTGCCAGCAGCTTAGGGGGCTGGACTGAAGCTTTCTTT
CASSLGGWTEAFF
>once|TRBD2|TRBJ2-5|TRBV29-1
TGCAGCGGACTAGCGGGGGACCAAGAGACCCAGTACTTC
CSGLAGDQETQYF
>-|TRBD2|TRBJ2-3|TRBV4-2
TGTGCCAGCAGCCAAGATTGGGTAGCGGGGGGAGATAGCACAGATACGCAGTATTTT
CASSQDWVAGGDSTDTQYF
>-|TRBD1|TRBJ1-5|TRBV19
TGTGCCAGTAGTATAGATCGGGACAGGGGTCCTCAGCCCCAGCATTTT
CASSIDRDRGPQPQHF
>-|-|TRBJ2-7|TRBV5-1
TGCGCCAGCAGCTTGGGGGGGCGCATCGGCGAGCAGTACTTC
CASSLGGRIGEQYF
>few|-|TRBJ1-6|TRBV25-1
TGTGCCAGCAGTACCGGGACTTCAGGTTCACCCCTCCACTTT
CASSTGTSGSPLHF
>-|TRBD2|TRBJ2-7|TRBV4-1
TGCGCCAGCAGCCATGCCTTGGTGGCGGGAGGCGAGCAGTACTTC
CASSHALVAGGEQYF
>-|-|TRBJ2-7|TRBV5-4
TGTGCCAGCAGCTTCCCGGGCTTC
CASSFPGF
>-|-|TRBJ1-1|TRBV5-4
TGTGCCAGCAGCTGGGAGGGCGTGAACACTGAAGCTTTCTTT
CASSWEGVNTEAFF
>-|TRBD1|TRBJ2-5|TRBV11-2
TGTGCCAGCAGCCCCTACCCGACAGGGGGCACTGCGACCCAGTACTTC
CASSPYPTGGTATQYF
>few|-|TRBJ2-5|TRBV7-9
TGTGCCAGCAGCTTAGATGGTCAGTGGCGGGAGACCCAGTACTTC
CASSLDGQWRETQYF
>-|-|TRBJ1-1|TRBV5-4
TGTGCCAGCAGCAACGGGCCTACAGGGAACACTGAAGCTTTCTTT
CASSNGPTGNTEAFF
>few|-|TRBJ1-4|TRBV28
TGTGCCAGCCTTAGACAGGCCGTCTGGAATGAAAAACTGTTTTTT
CASLRQAVWNEKLFF
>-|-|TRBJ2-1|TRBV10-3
TGTGCCACCATGGACTATTCCTACAATGAGCAGTTCTTC
CATMDYSYNEQFF
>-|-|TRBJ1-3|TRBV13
TGTGCCAGCAGCTTAGGCCAGGTGGCACTCGAGGGAAACACCATATATTTT
CASSLGQVALEGNTIYF
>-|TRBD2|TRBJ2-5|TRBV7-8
TGTGCCAGCAGCACACTAAAGTCTAGCGGGGGGGTAGGAGAGACCCAGTACTTC
CASSTLKSSGGVGETQYF
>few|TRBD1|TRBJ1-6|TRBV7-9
TGTGCCGGAAGACAGGGGGATAATTCACCCCTCCACTTT
CAGRQGDNSPLHF
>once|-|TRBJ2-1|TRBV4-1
TGCGCCAGCAGCCAAGGACTAGTCCCCCGAGGACTCAACCCCTACAATGAGCAGTTCTTC
CASSQGLVPRGLNPYNEQFF
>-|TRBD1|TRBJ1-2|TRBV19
TGTGCCAGTGGAGACGGGACAGCGTATGGCTACACCTTC
CASGDGTAYGYTF
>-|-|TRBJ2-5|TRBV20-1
TGCAGTGCTAGAGATAGCCAGACCCAGTACTTC
CSARDSQTQYF
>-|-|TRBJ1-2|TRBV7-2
TGTGCCAGCAGCTTAGCGCGGGGCTATGGCTACACCTTC
CASSLARGYGYTF
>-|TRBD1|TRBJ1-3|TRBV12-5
TGTGCTAGTGGTTTGGTATACCCGGGACAGAACTCTGGAAACACCATATATTTT
CASGLVYPGQNSGNTIYF
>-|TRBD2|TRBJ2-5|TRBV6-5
TGTGCCAGCAGTTCCAGCGGGGGGGTTCAAGAGACCCAGTACTTC
CASSSSGGVQETQYF
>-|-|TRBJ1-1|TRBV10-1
TGCGCCAGGATTGACAGCTACACTGAAGCTTTCTTT
CARIDSYTEAFF
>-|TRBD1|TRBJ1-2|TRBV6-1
TGTGCCAGCCGCGACAGGGATTGGATCGGCTACACCTTC
CASRDRDWIGYTF
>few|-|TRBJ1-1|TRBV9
TGTGCCAGCAGCGTAGTCACAGGGGAAGCTTTCTTT
CASSVVTGEAFF
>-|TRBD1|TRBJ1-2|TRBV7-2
TGTGCCAGCATCATAGGGACAGGGAATAATGGCTACACCTTC
CASIIGTGNNGYTF
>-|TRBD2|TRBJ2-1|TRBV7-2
TGTGCCAGCAGCTTAGCGCGGAGGGAGGGTGAGCAGTTCTTC
CASSLARREGEQFF
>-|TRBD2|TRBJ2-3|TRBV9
TGTGCCAGCAGCGTAGGTTCCGGGGGGGTGGATACGCAGTATTTT
CASSVGSGGVDTQYF
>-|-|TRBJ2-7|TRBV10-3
TGTGCCATCAGTGAGTCCGCAGTCCGATCTCGGGACGAGCAGTACTTC
CAISESAVRSRDEQYF
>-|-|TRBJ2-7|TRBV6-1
TGTGCCAGCAGCGCTTCAGTCGTCTACGAGCAGTACTTC
CASSASVVYEQYF
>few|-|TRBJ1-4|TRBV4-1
TGCGCCAGCAGCCCTCCGGGTTACCGAAATGAAAAACTGTTTTTT
CASSPPGYRNEKLFF
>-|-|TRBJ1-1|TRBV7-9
TGTGCCAGCAGTCAGACAGAGAACACTGAAGCTTTCTTT
CASSQTENTEAFF
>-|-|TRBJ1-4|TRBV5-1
TGCGCCAGCAAGGCCCCGGGAATTAATGAAAAACTGTTTTTT
CASKAPGINEKLFF
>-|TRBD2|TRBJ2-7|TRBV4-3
TGCGCCAGCAGCCAAGAACTAGCGGGGACCTACGAGCAGTACTTC
CASSQELAGTYEQYF
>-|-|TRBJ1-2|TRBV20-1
TGCAGTGCTAGAATGGAGGGCTACACCTTC
CSARMEGYTF
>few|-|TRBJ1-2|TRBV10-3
TGTGCCATCAGGGGGGGGGCAGGGGAGAAAGAGGGCTACACCTTC
CAIRGGAGEKEGYTF
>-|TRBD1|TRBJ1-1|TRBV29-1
TGCAGCCTACGCGGGACAGGGAGTATCAACACTGAAGCTTTCTTT
CSLRGTGSINTEAFF
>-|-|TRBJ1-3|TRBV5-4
TGTGCCAGCAGCCCGCAAAAGACAGGAAGCTCTGGAAACACCATATATTTT
CASSPQKTGSSGNTIYF
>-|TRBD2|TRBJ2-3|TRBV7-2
TGTGCCAGCAGCGTGGTTAGCGGGGGGGCTGCAGATACGCAGTATTTT
CASSVVSGGAADTQYF
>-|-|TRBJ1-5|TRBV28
TGTGCCAGCGTCCGACAGAATAGCAATCAGCCCCAGCATTTT
CASVRQNSNQPQHF
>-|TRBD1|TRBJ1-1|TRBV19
TGTGCCAGTAGTCGACAGGGAGAAGCTTTCTTT
CASSRQGEAFF
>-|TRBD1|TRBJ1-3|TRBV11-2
TGTGCCAGCAGCCACAACGGGGGACAGGGAAACACCATATATTTT
CASSHNGGQGNTIYF
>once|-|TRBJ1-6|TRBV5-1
TGCGCCAGCAGCTTGGCAGCCGGGGATAATTCACCCCTCCACTTT
CASSLAAGDNSPLHF
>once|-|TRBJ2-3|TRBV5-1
TGCGCCAGCAGCTTGGCTGGAGGGTCTGCGGATACGCAGTATTTT
CASSLAGGSADTQYF